This paragraph covers one T cell receptor beta chain sequence. Its specificity is not known. This record belongs to a study of T cell responses to AZD1222 COVID-19 vaccine. General study results and limits: The span of vaccine-associated CD4 TCRs extended across spike, with dominance at 160-218 and 743-854. All repertoire sampling was performed exclusively after the peak T cell response. Only five or six AZD1222 recipients were seropositive at baseline.

CDR3 size: 16 residues. The germline V gene has CDR1 SGHNT and CDR2 YYREEE (reference sequence). Trimming stripped 4 bases from V and 1 base from J, with 15 bases between. The assay was immunoSEQ multiplex PCR, and TCRdb's table has in-frame clones only and misses some. The sample yields some 120,000 clones, roughly nine tenths seen once. The sample consisted of peripheral blood, taken on day 0 of AZD1222 vaccination. The chain combines TRBV5-4 with TRBJ2-4, with a tentative D call TRBD2 (5 bases). The sequence was obtained from an adult in good health. The DNA for the CDR3 is TGTGCCAGCAGCCCCGTCGGGGATTCGGCCAAAAACATTCAGTACTTC. It translates to CASSPVGDSAKNIQYF.